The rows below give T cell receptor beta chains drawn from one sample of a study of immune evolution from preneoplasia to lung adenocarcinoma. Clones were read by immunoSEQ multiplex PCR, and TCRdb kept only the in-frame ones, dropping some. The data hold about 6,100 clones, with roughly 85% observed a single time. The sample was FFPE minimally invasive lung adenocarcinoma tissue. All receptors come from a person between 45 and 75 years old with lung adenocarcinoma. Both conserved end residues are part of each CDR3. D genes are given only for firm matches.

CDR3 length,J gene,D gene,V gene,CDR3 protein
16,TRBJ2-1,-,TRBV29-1,CSVEDLRGFGDNEQFF
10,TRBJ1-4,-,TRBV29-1,CSVGNEKLFF
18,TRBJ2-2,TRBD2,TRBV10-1,CASSAAGVAGANTGELFF
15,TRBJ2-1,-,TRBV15,CATSPEGIRYNEQFF
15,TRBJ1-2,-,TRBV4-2,CASSQDNLRGNGYTF
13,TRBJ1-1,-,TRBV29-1,CSVDLGTRREAFF
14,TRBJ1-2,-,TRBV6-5,CASSSEGRNYGYTF
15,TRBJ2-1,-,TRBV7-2,CASSRLRASWDEQFF
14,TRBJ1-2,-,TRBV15,CATSRDREYYGYTF
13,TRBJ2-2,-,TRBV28,CASRDAGDGELFF
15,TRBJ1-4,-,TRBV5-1,CASSPESTSNEKLFF
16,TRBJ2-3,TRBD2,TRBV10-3,CAISGQRDSSTDTQYF
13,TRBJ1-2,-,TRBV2,CASSADFYEGYTF
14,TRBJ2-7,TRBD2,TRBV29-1,CSVVGETSAYEQYF
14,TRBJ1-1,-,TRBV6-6,CASRGGGMNTEAFF
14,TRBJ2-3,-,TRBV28,CASSSQDGTDTQYF
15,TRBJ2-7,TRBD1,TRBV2,CASSPTTTGIVEQYF
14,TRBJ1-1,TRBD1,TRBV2,CASSPQGARTEAFF
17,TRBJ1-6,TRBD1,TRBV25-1,CASRETSAGTVNSPLHF
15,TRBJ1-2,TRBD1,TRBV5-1,CASSLGPQGNYGYTF
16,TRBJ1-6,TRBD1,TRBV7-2,CASSNTRQGANSPLHF
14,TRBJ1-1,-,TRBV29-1,CSVAVGGMNTEAFF
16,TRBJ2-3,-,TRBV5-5,CASSLGPRTSTDTQYF
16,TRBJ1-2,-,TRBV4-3,CASSHWGSSPGYGYTF
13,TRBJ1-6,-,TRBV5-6,CASSLEQNSPLHF
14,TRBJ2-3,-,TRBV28,CASSFLSGTDTQYF
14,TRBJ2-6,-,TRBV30,CAWTPASGANVLTF
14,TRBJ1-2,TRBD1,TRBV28,CASKDRGRFYGYTF
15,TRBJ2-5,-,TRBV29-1,CSVEVRAGAPKTQYF
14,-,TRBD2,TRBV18,CASSPRTSLSEQFF
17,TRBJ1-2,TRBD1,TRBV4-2,CASSTSGGEVYNYGYTF
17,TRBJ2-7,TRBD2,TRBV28,CASSFWLAGERAYEQYF
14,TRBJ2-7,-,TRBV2,CASSLENYSYEQYF
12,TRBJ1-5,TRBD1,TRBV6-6,CASSQGGQPQHF
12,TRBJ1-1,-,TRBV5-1,CASSLAGSEAFF
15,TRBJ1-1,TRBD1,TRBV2,CASSARQGVNTEAFF
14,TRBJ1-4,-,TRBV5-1,CASSLEGLWEKLFF
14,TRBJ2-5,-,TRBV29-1,CSVTFSKPGETQYF
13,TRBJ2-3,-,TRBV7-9,CASSLAYRDTQYF
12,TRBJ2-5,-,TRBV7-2,CASSLFTETQYF
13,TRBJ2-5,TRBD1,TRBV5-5,CASGETGVGTQYF
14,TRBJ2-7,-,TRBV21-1,CASSKAGDAYEQYF
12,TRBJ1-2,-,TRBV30,CAWSEEYRGYTF
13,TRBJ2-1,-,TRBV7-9,CASSPQTRNEQFF
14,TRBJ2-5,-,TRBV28,CASEDGGPGETQYF
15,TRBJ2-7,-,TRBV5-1,CASSFSAGGAYEQYF
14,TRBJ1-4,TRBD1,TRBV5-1,CASSPQGQDQKLFF
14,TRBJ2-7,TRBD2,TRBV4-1,CASSQGTRIPEQYF
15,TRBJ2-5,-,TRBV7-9,CASSYPPAGKETQYF